A selection of T cell receptor beta chains follows, all from one sample in a study of blood T cell repertoires in COVID-19. The table came from immunoSEQ multiplex PCR; TCRdb's copy has only in-frame clones and leaves some out. Among under 350,000 clones, about 86% were seen once, and the ten largest hold around 4.4%. The sample consisted of PBMCs or T cells enriched from blood (not recorded which). The receptor set was obtained from a woman in her thirties or forties with acute COVID-19. Both conserved end residues are trimmed from each CDR3. Clone size is not always given. Where it is, it says once, few, many or a class for expanded clones.

TRBJ2-2 | . | TRBV11-2 | ASSEGLRAGELF
TRBJ2-2 | . | TRBV19 | ASSPTSRMRYTGELF
TRBJ1-4 | . | TRBV5-6 | ASSLTGGGIEKLF
TRBJ2-3 | few | TRBV7-2 | ASSSRSGGPDTQY
TRBJ1-6 | . | TRBV4-3 | ASSQADSQNSPLH
TRBJ2-7 | . | TRBV10-3 | AMTADRTYEQY
TRBJ2-1 | . | TRBV7-6 | ASSRPGTGDYNEQF
TRBJ1-2 | . | TRBV19 | ASSIHSYGYT
TRBJ1-4 | . | TRBV28 | ASSSQGVVEKLF
TRBJ2-1 | . | TRBV19 | ATSGSRTSGTGEQF
TRBJ1-2 | . | TRBV3-1/TRBV3-2 | ASSQQVNYGYT
TRBJ2-5 | . | TRBV27 | ASSLAPIHTQY
TRBJ2-7 | . | TRBV3-1/TRBV3-2 | ASSLTGFYEQY
TRBJ1-2 | . | TRBV6-5 | ASRLTGTNYGYT
TRBJ1-5 | . | TRBV19 | ASSIGEGAGQPQH
TRBJ2-3 | . | TRBV11-3 | ASSLAGSTDTQY
TRBJ2-2 | . | TRBV4-3 | ASSHLGGPGELF
TRBJ1-5 | few | TRBV5-4 | ASSSQGSKQPQH
TRBJ1-4 | . | TRBV5-6 | ASSLGQGGEKLF
TRBJ2-7 | . | TRBV28 | ASSFDQGWPPYEQY
TRBJ2-1 | . | TRBV7-7 | ASSLAWAGVSPYNEQF
TRBJ1-2 | . | TRBV11-2 | ASTETGYGYT
TRBJ1-1 | once | TRBV5-6 | ASSILQGPGTEAF
TRBJ2-2 | . | TRBV5-4 | ASSSNTGGTGELF
TRBJ2-1 | . | TRBV29-1 | SATARLAGVVPNEQF
TRBJ1-4 | . | TRBV9 | ASSEGPPGGEKLF
TRBJ2-2 | once | TRBV19 | ASSVKGGSTGELF
TRBJ1-4 | . | TRBV6-4 | ASSELFGEKLF
TRBJ2-3 | once | TRBV12-3/TRBV12-4 | ASRRGSTDTQY
TRBJ2-1 | . | TRBV7-7 | ASSLGRTENNEQF
TRBJ1-2 | . | TRBV7-9 | ASSSPGLGGYT
TRBJ1-2 | . | TRBV5-1 | ASRATNYGYT
TRBJ1-5 | . | TRBV6-2/TRBV6-3 | ASSIQGERQPQH
TRBJ2-1 | . | TRBV27 | ASSGRQGVGLKQF
TRBJ2-2 | few | TRBV3-1/TRBV3-2 | ASSPTSGRVRTGELF
TRBJ2-1 | . | TRBV19 | ASTSGSRYNEQF
TRBJ2-4 | . | TRBV5-6 | ASSLGRDIQY
TRBJ2-2 | few | TRBV4-2 | ASSQQWGTSNTGELF
TRBJ1-1 | . | TRBV29-1 | SVGVRQAPKQAF
TRBJ2-7 | . | TRBV5-6 | ASSFEGTPRYEQY
TRBJ1-1 | . | TRBV5-1 | ASRLVSNRGPTEAF
TRBJ2-7 | . | TRBV20-1 | SASRTTYEQY
TRBJ2-1 | . | TRBV4-2 | ASSQVWGLEGIRNEQF
TRBJ1-2 | . | TRBV10-3 | AISALLGQGNRGYT
TRBJ1-1 | . | TRBV19 | ASSSLGTGMNTEAF
TRBJ2-1 | few | TRBV12-3/TRBV12-4 | ASSSSVSEQF
TRBJ2-2 | . | TRBV4-3 | ASSQEGTSENTGELF
TRBJ1-3 | few | TRBV20-1 | SARIQGTIY
TRBJ2-7 | once | TRBV5-4 | ASSNAIAGGVEQY
TRBJ2-7 | few | TRBV7-9 | ASSLTGQVNSYEQY
TRBJ1-2 | few | TRBV18 | ASSPGRDSYGYT
TRBJ1-4 | once | TRBV2 | ASSVTGGEEKLF
TRBJ2-3 | . | TRBV5-4 | ASGTGGAPDTQY
TRBJ1-1 | . | TRBV6-6 | ASSLTGPPPTEAF
TRBJ2-1 | . | TRBV11-1 | ASSPGGSSYNEQF
TRBJ1-4 | . | TRBV4-2 | ASSQGLQNEKLF